The 26 T cell receptor beta chains below were found in one sample sequenced in a study of blood T cells in healthy people across ages. Combining a sample-barcoded 5' primer with a J-beta primer mix, a second PCR ran for about 6 to 12 cycles. TCRdb used MiXCR to reprocess the 5' RACE reads, holding one entry per CDR3 protein. The table includes hundreds of thousands of distinct CDR3 sequences, over 45% detected once. Sequencing used blood. These TCRs come from a man younger than 45 in good health.

The chain's CDR3 is CASSPLVRVHTDTQYF. The CDR3 DNA sequence: TGTGCCAGCAGCCCCCTGGTGAGGGTTCACACAGATACGCAGTATTTT. The chain employs TRBV11-2 and TRBJ2-3; a weak D match, TRBD2 (5 bases). Germline assignment: CDR1 SGHAT and CDR2 FQNNGV. This CDR3 is built from 16 residues. V dropped 5 bases and J dropped 2 bases, with 17 bases sitting between them.

This clonotype appeared a few times. The chain has TRBV12-3 or TRBV12-4 and TRBJ2-4; D gene unclear. The CDR3 contains 15 residues. V dropped 6 bases and J dropped 1 base, with 13 bases sitting between them. CDR3: CASSTRISAKNIQYF. For the CDR3, the DNA is TGTGCCAGCAGCACCAGAATTTCTGCCAAAAACATTCAGTACTTC.

Points on this clonotype: Relative to the germline gene, one junction end is altered; a read error may explain this. The chain uses TRBV20-1 and TRBJ2-1; D possibly corresponds to TRBD2 (5 bases). Germline values: CDR1 DFQATT, CDR2 SNEGSKA (reference sequence). The CDR3 contains 12 residues. CDR3 sequence: CIARGSYDEQFF. DNA of the CDR3: TGCATTGCTAGAGGGTCCTACGATGAGCAGTTCTTC.

This chain links TRBV20-1 with TRBJ1-2; TRBD1 matches 11 bases. The CDR3 contains 14 residues. Unmatched junction bases numbered 6, after V lost 6 bases and J lost 3 bases. Per germline, CDR1 DFQATT and CDR2 SNEGSKA (reference sequence). For the CDR3, the DNA is TGCAGTGCCACCTGGACAGGGGGCCACTATGGCTACACCTTC. The encoded protein is CSATWTGGHYGYTF.

V usage is TRBV20-1 and J usage is TRBJ1-1; 7 bases agree with TRBD1. The germline V gene encodes CDR1 DFQATT and CDR2 SNEGSKA (reference sequence). V shed 7 bases, J shed 2 bases, and the junction held 7 bases outside the gene matches. This CDR3 has 13 residues. This CDR3 is CSVTDRANTEAFF. The CDR3 coding sequence is TGCAGTGTGACAGACAGGGCCAACACTGAAGCTTTCTTT.

This chain uses TRBV28 with TRBJ2-4, with a possible D match to TRBD1 (5 bases). The V end lost 7 bases, the J end lost 0 bases, and 13 bases lay between the germline ends. CDR1 and CDR2 (germline): MDHEN, SYDVKM. This CDR3 region has 15 residues. The CDR3 region is CASTPTVLAKNIQYF. The CDR3 DNA follows: TGTGCCAGCACCCCGACAGTCCTAGCCAAAAACATTCAGTACTTC.

The chain recombines TRBV20-1 with TRBJ2-5; D perhaps matches TRBD2 (6 bases). The CDR3 contains 16 residues. V lost 0 bases to trimming and J lost 4 bases, with 18 bases between them. CDR1 is DFQATT, CDR2 SNEGSKA, per germline (reference sequence). The CDR3 nucleotides are TGCAGTGCTAGAGATACCGGGGGTCGACATGGAGAGACCCAGTACTTC. Protein product: CSARDTGGRHGETQYF.

The rearrangement links TRBV20-1 to TRBJ2-3; no clear D. The CDR3 consists of 16 residues. V dropped 1 base and J dropped 0 bases, with 14 bases sitting between them. Germline CDR1 DFQATT, CDR2 SNEGSKA (reference sequence). Written as DNA, the CDR3 is TGCAGTGCTAGAGTCCTGCCCCGTGCTAGCACAGATACGCAGTATTTT. It translates to CSARVLPRASTDTQYF.

The chain is built from TRBV2 and TRBJ2-5; tentatively, D is TRBD2 (6 bases). The germline V and J ends were trimmed by 1 base and 5 bases, with 14 bases remaining between them. The CDR3 has 15 amino acids. Germline-derived CDR1 and CDR2 are SNHLY and FYNNEI. The CDR3 loop is CASSEEAAGLETQYF. The DNA of the CDR3 is TGTGCCAGCAGTGAAGAGGCGGCGGGGCTGGAGACCCAGTACTTC.

The chain recombines TRBV29-1 with TRBJ1-1; the match to TRBD1 covers 8 bases. Germline trimming cut 7 bases from V and 1 base from J; bases unmatched to any gene: 2. The CDR3 contains 12 residues. The germline gives CDR1 SQVTM, CDR2 ANQGSEA. CDR3 sequence (DNA): TGCAGCGCAGGACAGGGGAACACTGAAGCTTTCTTT. This gives the protein CSAGQGNTEAFF.

The CDR3 sequence: CASSLTDTNGYTF. The CDR3 nucleotides are TGTGCCAGCAGTTTGACAGATACTAATGGCTACACCTTC. The chain couples TRBV12-3 or TRBV12-4 to TRBJ1-2; tentative D call: TRBD1 (5 bases). V was pared by 3 bases and J by 6 bases, with 11 bases between. CDR3 length: 13 residues.

Only one count was recorded for this clonotype. The chain recombines TRBV28 with TRBJ2-5; D remains unclear. The CDR3 totals 13 residues. V was cut by 3 bases and J by 11 bases, with 16 bases left in between. Germline V lookup: CDR1 MDHEN, CDR2 SYDVKM. DNA of the CDR3: TGTGCCAGCAGTTTCTCGGCAGCTAGAGAGCAGTACTTC. Encoded protein: CASSFSAAREQYF.

The rearrangement joins TRBV6-5 to TRBJ2-1; TRBD1 aligns across 8 bases. The germline V gene has CDR1 MNHEY and CDR2 SVGAGI. The CDR3 is made up of 13 amino acids. V trimming: 5 bases; J trimming: 7 bases; junction bases outside the gene matches: 4. The CDR3 nucleotides read TGTGCCAGCAGTGGCGGACAGGGAAATGAGCAGTTCTTC. Its translation is CASSGGQGNEQFF.

The chain combines TRBV15 with TRBJ2-1, with unresolved D. The CDR3 consists of 14 residues. Trimming pared 7 bases from V and 7 bases from J, leaving 17 bases between. Germline V gives CDR1 LNHNV, CDR2 YYDKDF (reference sequence). CDR3 loop: CATMRSRNGNEQFF. In nucleotides, the CDR3 is TGTGCCACCATGAGGTCTAGGAATGGTAATGAGCAGTTCTTC.

This clonotype was seen a single time. This chain connects TRBV12-3 or TRBV12-4 to TRBJ2-2; no definite D call. Deletions cut 7 bases from V and 7 bases from J, with 13 bases between. The CDR3 totals 13 residues. For the CDR3, the DNA is TGTGCCAGCACTGCCGTCTCTAACGGGGAGCTGTTTTTT. Protein: CASTAVSNGELFF.

The chain uses TRBV6-5 and TRBJ2-3; D is unclear. Per the germline V gene, CDR1 is MNHEY and CDR2 is SVGAGI. The V end was cut by 6 bases, the J end by 3 bases, with 13 bases between. This CDR3 comprises 14 residues. As DNA, the CDR3 is TGTGCCAGCAGGAAACAAAGCAGAACAGATACGCAGTATTTT. It is translated as CASRKQSRTDTQYF.

The genes are TRBV5-1 and TRBJ1-4; D gene unclear. The ends were cut back, 2 bases at V and 5 bases at J, with 10 bases in the middle. This CDR3 comprises 14 residues. Per germline, CDR1 SGHRS and CDR2 YFSETQ. In nucleotides, the CDR3 is TGCGCCAGCAGCTTCGGACTGGCGAATGAAAAACTGTTTTTT. It yields the protein CASSFGLANEKLFF.

The chain recombines TRBV12-3 or TRBV12-4 with TRBJ1-1; D is possibly TRBD1 (5 bases). This CDR3 has 14 residues. Trimming left V 3 bases short and J 6 bases short, with 14 bases between. The CDR3 sequence is CASSFTGTDAEAFF. The CDR3 DNA reads TGTGCCAGCAGTTTTACCGGGACTGACGCTGAAGCTTTCTTT.

This CDR3 reads CASSRQGQVEETQYF. The CDR3 nucleotides read TGCGCCAGCAGCCGCCAAGGACAAGTAGAAGAGACCCAGTACTTC. The chain has TRBV5-1 and TRBJ2-5; D is perhaps TRBD1 (5 bases). CDR3 length: 15 residues. Per germline, CDR1 SGHRS and CDR2 YFSETQ. V lost 4 bases, J lost 3 bases, and 16 bases lay in between.

This clonotype was recorded once. The chain is built from TRBV20-1 and TRBJ2-5, with 7 nucleotides matching TRBD1. The CDR3 is 14 residues long. V shed 1 base, J shed 11 bases, and the junction held 13 bases outside the gene matches. Germline loops: CDR1 DFQATT, CDR2 SNEGSKA (reference sequence). CDR3 DNA sequence: TGCAGTGCTAGAGGACAGGGAACCCTCTCCGAACAGTACTTC. Residues: CSARGQGTLSEQYF.

The J gene is TRBJ2-5, the V gene TRBV20-1, with no clear D. V lost 0 bases, J lost 3 bases, and 14 bases lay in between. The CDR3 spans 15 residues. Germline CDR1 DFQATT, CDR2 SNEGSKA (reference sequence). This chain's CDR3 is CSARDIGAGEETQYF. In nucleotides, the CDR3 is TGCAGTGCTAGAGATATCGGCGCCGGAGAAGAGACCCAGTACTTC.

The rearrangement links TRBV6-5 to TRBJ1-4, with D possibly TRBD1 on 5 matching bases. The CDR3 is 16 residues long. The V gene's germline CDR1 is MNHEY and CDR2 SVGAGI. Between the trimmed V and J ends, which lost 2 bases and 6 bases, there was a span of 16 bases. The CDR3 DNA follows: TGTGCCAGCAGTTACGGAGGGGCAGGAGGATATGAAAAACTGTTTTTT. This sequence encodes CASSYGGAGGYEKLFF.

This clonotype came up a few times. J is TRBJ2-7 and V is TRBV20-1; D tentatively reads TRBD1 or TRBD2 (5 bases each). Trimming pared 2 bases from V and 2 bases from J, leaving 13 bases between. CDR3 length equals 14 residues. Per germline, CDR1 DFQATT and CDR2 SNEGSKA (reference sequence). CDR3 protein: CSARNPLGAYEQYF. The DNA for the CDR3 is TGCAGTGCTAGAAACCCTTTGGGGGCCTACGAGCAGTACTTC.

This clonotype occurred once. The V call is TRBV7-2, the J call TRBJ2-7; D possibly uses TRBD1 or TRBD2 (5 bases each). Germline V gene lookup returns CDR1 SGHTA and CDR2 FQGNSA. Trimming left V 3 bases short and J 10 bases short, with 16 bases between. CDR3 size: 13 residues. CDR3 region: CASSFTGGEAQYF. The CDR3 DNA follows: TGTGCCAGCAGCTTTACAGGAGGAGAGGCCCAGTACTTC.

The chain couples TRBV4-1 to TRBJ1-5; no definite D call. The germline V gene has CDR1 MGHRA and CDR2 YSYEKL. V was shortened by 0 bases and J by 7 bases, with 10 bases between the two germline ends. The CDR3 runs to 14 residues. DNA of the CDR3: TGCGCCAGCAGCCAAGATCGTATGCGGCAGCCCCAGCATTTT. Its translation: CASSQDRMRQPQHF.

The chain combines TRBV20-1 with TRBJ2-1, with 12 bases matching TRBD2. Germline loops: CDR1 DFQATT, CDR2 SNEGSKA (reference sequence). J gave up 0 bases and V 3 bases, and 6 bases lay outside the gene matches. The CDR3 is 17 residues long. In nucleotides, the CDR3 is TGCAGTGCTAGGCTAACTAGCGGGAGGTCCTCCTACAATGAGCAGTTCTTC. Translated: CSARLTSGRSSYNEQFF.